Listed below are T cell receptor beta chains from one sample, sequenced in a study of T-cell memory formation after mild COVID-19. TCRdb ran MiXCR on the 5' RACE reads and lists one entry per CDR3 protein. The sample shows under 450,000 distinct CDR3 sequences, roughly 19% of them seen only once. Sequences were obtained from PBMCs or a T cell subset sorted from them (not recorded which). These receptors originate from a man between 18 and 35 years old who had mild COVID-19 (a few samples of this study predate the infection). Cell type and time point are not known. The CDR3 runs from the conserved cysteine through the conserved F or W. The D gene is left open where the match is weak. Clone size is stated in some rows and not others, as once, few, many or a class when expanded.

>TRBJ2-5|TRBV7-3|.|.
CASSLNYAETQYF
TGTGCCAGCAGCTTGAATTATGCGGAGACCCAGTACTTC
>TRBJ2-1|TRBV5-6|.|many
CASSLLIADEQFF
TGTGCCAGCAGCCTGCTGATTGCGGATGAGCAGTTCTTC
>TRBJ1-1|TRBV6-5|.|.
CASSYTGWGDTEAFF
TGTGCCAGCAGTTACACGGGGTGGGGAGACACTGAAGCTTTCTTT
>TRBJ2-7|TRBV5-1|TRBD1|few
CASSGEDRGSYEQYF
TGCGCCAGCAGCGGGGAGGACAGGGGCAGCTACGAGCAGTACTTC
>TRBJ2-7|TRBV20-1|TRBD2|few
CSAREILAGGSYEQYF
TGCAGTGCTAGAGAGATCCTAGCGGGGGGTTCCTACGAGCAGTACTTC
>TRBJ2-2|TRBV5-1|.|few
CASSLGTRSTGELFF
TGCGCCAGCAGCTTGGGTACACGGAGCACCGGGGAGCTGTTTTTT
>TRBJ2-1|TRBV13|.|few
CASSLSRYEQFF
TGTGCCAGCAGCTTATCTCGGTATGAGCAGTTCTTC
>TRBJ2-2|TRBV15|.|many
CATSKLGELFF
TGTGCCACCAGCAAATTAGGGGAGCTGTTTTTT
>TRBJ1-2|TRBV4-2|.|.
CASSPGGAGYTF
TGTGCCAGCAGCCCTGGAGGGGCTGGCTACACCTTC
>TRBJ2-1|TRBV3-1|.|few
CASSQHRDAPNEQFF
TGTGCCAGCAGCCAGCATCGGGACGCTCCCAATGAGCAGTTCTTC
>TRBJ1-1|TRBV5-1|TRBD1|.
CASSTMGQWNTEAFF
TGCGCCAGCAGCACCATGGGACAGTGGAACACTGAAGCTTTCTTT
>TRBJ1-2|TRBV29-1|TRBD1|.
CSVRDRANYGYTF
TGCAGCGTCAGGGACAGAGCTAACTATGGCTACACCTTC
>TRBJ2-3|TRBV7-3|TRBD2|.
CASSSGTTGSTDTQYF
TGTGCCAGCAGCTCCGGGACTACCGGTAGCACAGATACGCAGTATTTT
>TRBJ2-1|TRBV23-1|TRBD1|few
CASRGRQGDNEQFF
TGCGCCAGCCGGGGGAGACAGGGGGACAATGAGCAGTTCTTC